Below, 3 T cell receptor beta chains from the same sample are listed, as sequenced in a study of blood T cell repertoires in COVID-19. TCRdb's table, derived via immunoSEQ multiplex PCR, lists solely in-frame clones and lacks some. The table includes 150,000 to 200,000 clones, approximately 80% detected once. The material sequenced was peripheral blood. These receptors were obtained from a woman in her 70s with COVID-19, enrolled during active disease.

The V and J genes are TRBV18 and TRBJ2-7; weak D call: TRBD2 (5 bases). The V and J ends lost 6 bases and 2 bases respectively, with 17 bases between them. Germline V CDR1 and CDR2: KGHSH, LQKENI. The length of the CDR3 is 15 residues. CDR3 in amino acids: CASSTAVTGTYEQYV. The DNA of the CDR3 is TGTGCCAGCTCGACCGCCGTCACGGGGACCTACGAGCAGTACGTC.

This chain joins TRBV4-2 and TRBJ1-3; 9 bases line up with TRBD1. This CDR3 contains 19 residues. Germline V gene lookup returns CDR1 LGHNA and CDR2 YNFKEQ. J lost 4 bases, V lost 0 bases, and 13 bases had no gene match. The CDR3 is CASSQDSRGTGLRGNTIYF. DNA of the CDR3: TGTGCCAGCAGCCAAGATAGCCGAGGGACAGGGTTGAGGGGAAACACCATATATTTT.

The chain combines TRBV4-1 with TRBJ2-3; 8 bases line up with TRBD2. The J segment lost 6 bases and the V segment lost 7 bases, leaving 12 bases of the junction unmatched. The CDR3 extends over 15 amino acids. Germline assignment: CDR1 MGHRA and CDR2 YSYEKL. CDR3 nucleotide sequence: TGCGCCAGCAAGAGGGATAGCGGGGTCGTGGATACGCAGTATTTT. Protein: CASKRDSGVVDTQYF.